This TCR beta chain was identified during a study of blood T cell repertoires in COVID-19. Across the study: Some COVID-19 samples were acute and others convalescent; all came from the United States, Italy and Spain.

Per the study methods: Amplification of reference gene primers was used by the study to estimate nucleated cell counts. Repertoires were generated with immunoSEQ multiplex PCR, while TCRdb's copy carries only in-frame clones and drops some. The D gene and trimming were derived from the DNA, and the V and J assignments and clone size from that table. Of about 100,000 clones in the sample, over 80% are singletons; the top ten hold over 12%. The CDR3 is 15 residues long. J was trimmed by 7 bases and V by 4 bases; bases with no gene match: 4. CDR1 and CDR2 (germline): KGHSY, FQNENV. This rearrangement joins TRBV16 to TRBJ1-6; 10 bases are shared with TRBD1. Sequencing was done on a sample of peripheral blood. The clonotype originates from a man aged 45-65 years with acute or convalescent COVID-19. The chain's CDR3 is CASSRRDRGNSPLHF. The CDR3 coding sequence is TGTGCCAGCAGCCGCCGGGACAGGGGCAATTCACCCCTCCACTTT. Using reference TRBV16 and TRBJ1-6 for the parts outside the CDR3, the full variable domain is GEEVAQTPKHLVRGEGQKAKLYCAPIKGHSYVFWYQQVLKNEFKFLISFQNENVFDETGMPKERFSAKCLPNSPCSLEIQATKLEDSAVYFCASSRRDRGNSPLHFGNGTRLTVT.